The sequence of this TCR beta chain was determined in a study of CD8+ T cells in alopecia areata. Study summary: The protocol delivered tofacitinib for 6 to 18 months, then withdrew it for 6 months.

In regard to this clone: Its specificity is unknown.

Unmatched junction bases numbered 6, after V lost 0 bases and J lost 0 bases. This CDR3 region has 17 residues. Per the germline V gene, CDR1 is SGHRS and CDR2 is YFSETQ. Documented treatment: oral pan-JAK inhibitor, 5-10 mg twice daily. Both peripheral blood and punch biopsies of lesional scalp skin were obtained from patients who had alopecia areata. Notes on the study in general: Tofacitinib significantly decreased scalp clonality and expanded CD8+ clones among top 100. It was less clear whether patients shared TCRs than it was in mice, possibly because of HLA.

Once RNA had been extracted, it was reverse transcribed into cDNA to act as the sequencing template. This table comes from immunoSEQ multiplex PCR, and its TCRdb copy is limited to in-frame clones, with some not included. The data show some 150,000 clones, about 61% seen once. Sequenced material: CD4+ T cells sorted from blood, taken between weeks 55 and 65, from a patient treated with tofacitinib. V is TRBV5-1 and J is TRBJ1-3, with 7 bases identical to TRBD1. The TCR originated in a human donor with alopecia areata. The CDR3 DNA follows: TGCGCCAGCAGCTTGGAAGCGACAGGGAGCTCTGGAAACACCATATATTTT. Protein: CASSLEATGSSGNTIYF.